Below, 29 T cell receptor beta chains from the same sample are listed, as sequenced in a study of T cell repertoires in cytomegalovirus infection. TCRdb redid the calling of the reads with MiXCR, one entry per CDR3 protein. Among approximately 250,000 distinct CDR3 sequences, approximately 13% were seen once, and the ten largest hold 1.6%. The sequencing sample was made of PBMCs. These receptors all come from a human donor in good health (CMV status not recorded). Some clones in this sample may be carry-over from other donors' samples.

V gene TRBV2 combines with J gene TRBJ2-3; maybe TRBD2 (5 bases). This CDR3 spans 15 amino acids. Germline CDR1 and CDR2: SNHLY and FYNNEI. V lost 2 bases and J 2 bases, leaving 11 bases between the germline ends. The CDR3 loop reads CASSERRVYTDTQYF. The CDR3 bases are TGTGCCAGCAGTGAAAGGCGGGTGTACACAGATACGCAGTATTTT. Supplemented by reference TRBV2 and TRBJ2-3, the full variable domain reads EPEVTQTPSHQVTQMGQEVILRCVPISNHLYFYWYRQILGQKVEFLVSFYNNEISEKSEIFDDQFSVERPDGSNFTLKIRSTKLEDSAMYFCASSERRVYTDTQYFGPGTRLTVL.

This clonotype showed up many times. V gene TRBV7-9 combines with J gene TRBJ2-3; 7 bases match TRBD2. The CDR3 is made up of 18 amino acids. The germline CDR1 and CDR2 sequences are SEHNR and FQNEAQ (reference sequence). Trimming took 5 bases from V and 4 from J; bases not matched to a gene: 18. CDR3 residues: CASSAPHSWGLLADTQYF. DNA for the CDR3: TGTGCCAGCAGCGCGCCGCATTCGTGGGGACTATTGGCAGATACGCAGTATTTT.

In the case of this clonotype: This could be a read error, since a much larger clone is one nucleotide away. This chain uses TRBV19 with TRBJ2-7; 13 nucleotides line up with TRBD2. The CDR3 loop spans 16 amino acids. Per germline, CDR1 LNHDA and CDR2 SQIVND (reference sequence). J was trimmed by 4 bases and V by 5 bases; bases with no gene match: 8. The CDR3 DNA reads as TGTGCCAGTAGTTGCCGGACTAGCGGGAGCTTTTACGAGCAGTACTTC. Its protein product is CASSCRTSGSFYEQYF.

This clonotype has ten or more counts. The chain carries TRBV7-6 and TRBJ1-4; D possibly corresponds to TRBD1 (5 bases). There are 14 residues in the CDR3. Deletions cut 5 bases from V and 8 bases from J, with 15 bases between. Looked up from germline, CDR1 is SGHVS and CDR2 is FNYEAQ. CDR3 sequence: CASSPSGAGEKLFF. Written as DNA, the CDR3 is TGTGCCAGCAGCCCTTCTGGGGCGGGGGAAAAACTGTTTTTT.

This clonotype has a count of ten or more. This sequence joins TRBV7-2 and TRBJ2-1; 15 bases agree with TRBD2. Germline CDR1 and CDR2: SGHTA and FQGNSA. There are 18 residues in the CDR3. With V trimmed by 5 bases and J by 7 bases, 12 bases remained unmatched. DNA for the CDR3: TGTGCCAGCAGCCGGGTTGGGACTAGCGGGAGGCCTCTGAATGAGCAGTTCTTC. Amino acid sequence: CASSRVGTSGRPLNEQFF.

This clonotype was observed many times. The rearrangement uses TRBV7-2 and TRBJ2-3; D remains unclear. The germline V gene encodes CDR1 SGHTA and CDR2 FQGNSA. Trimming took 1 base from V and 7 from J, leaving 9 bases between them. The CDR3 length is 13 residues. The CDR3 DNA follows: TGTGCCAGCAGCTTAGAGGCCTACTATACGCAGTATTTT. Translating gives CASSLEAYYTQYF.

This clonotype was seen a handful of times. This chain uses TRBV7-2 with TRBJ1-4, with D maybe TRBD1 (5 bases). Germline assignment: CDR1 SGHTA and CDR2 FQGNSA. The length of the CDR3 is 15 residues. V was trimmed by 0 bases and J by 5 bases, leaving 10 bases between them. CDR3 amino acids: CASSLAGLLNEKLFF. CDR3 sequence (DNA): TGTGCCAGCAGCTTAGCGGGACTCCTCAATGAAAAACTGTTTTTT.

This clonotype was found many times. The chain combines TRBV5-5 with TRBJ1-4, with 9 positions matching TRBD1. V shed 4 bases, J shed 5 bases, and the junction held 6 bases outside the gene matches. CDR3 length equals 15 residues. CDR1 SGHKS and CDR2 YYEKEE come from the germline V gene (reference sequence). The CDR3 is CASSRWTGENEKLFF. For the CDR3, the DNA is TGTGCCAGCAGCCGCTGGACAGGGGAGAATGAAAAACTGTTTTTT.

The chain is built from TRBV6-5 and TRBJ1-1; maybe TRBD1 (6 bases). CDR3 length: 15 amino acids. The germline V and J ends were trimmed by 6 bases and 6 bases, with 20 bases remaining between them. Germline V gives CDR1 MNHEY, CDR2 SVGAGI. The CDR3 spells CASSRAGGGFAEAFF. For the CDR3, the DNA is TGTGCCAGCAGCCGTGCCGGGGGCGGGTTCGCTGAAGCTTTCTTT.

The CDR3 DNA sequence: TGTGCCAGCAGTTTGCCCGGGACAGGGGGCAATGAGCAGTTCTTC. It is translated as CASSLPGTGGNEQFF. This chain uses TRBV12-3 or TRBV12-4 with TRBJ2-1, with 11 bases fitting TRBD1. Trimming at V came to 3 bases and at J to 6 bases, leaving 4 bases not matched to a gene. The CDR3 contains 15 residues.

In its sample, this clonotype was seen many times. This chain links TRBV7-2 with TRBJ1-2; D is possibly TRBD1 (6 bases). In germline, CDR1 is SGHTA, CDR2 FQGNSA. The CDR3 contains 14 residues. The V and J ends lost 5 bases and 2 bases respectively, with 12 bases between them. The CDR3 DNA sequence: TGTGCCAGCAGCCCGAATACAGGGAACTATGGCTACACCTTC. Its translation is CASSPNTGNYGYTF.

This clonotype was counted at least ten times. The chain is built from TRBV7-2 and TRBJ2-7; 10 nucleotides agree with TRBD1. V lost 4 bases, J lost 3 bases, and 6 bases stayed unmatched. The CDR3 spans 15 residues. From germline, CDR1 is SGHTA and CDR2 FQGNSA. CDR3 sequence reads: CASSYPGTGVYEQYF. The CDR3 DNA reads TGTGCCAGCAGCTATCCCGGGACAGGGGTCTACGAGCAGTACTTC. The whole variable domain, filled in from reference TRBV7-2 and TRBJ2-7, reads GAGVSQSPSNKVTEKGKDVELRCDPISGHTALYWYRQSLGQGLEFLIYFQGNSAPDKSGLPSDRFSAERTGGSVSTLTIQRTQQEDSAVYLCASSYPGTGVYEQYFGPGTRLTVT.

This chain joins TRBV28 and TRBJ2-7, with unresolved D. Between the trimmed V and J ends, which lost 2 bases and 5 bases, there was a span of 7 bases. The germline gives CDR1 MDHEN, CDR2 SYDVKM. CDR3 size: 12 residues. The CDR3 coding sequence is TGTGCCAGCAGTTTACCGCGTAACGAGCAGTACTTC. Translation gives CASSLPRNEQYF. Supplemented by reference TRBV28 and TRBJ2-7, the full variable domain reads DVKVTQSSRYLVKRTGEKVFLECVQDMDHENMFWYRQDPGLGLRLIYFSYDVKMKEKGDIPEGYSVSREKKERFSLILESASTNQTSMYLCASSLPRNEQYFGPGTRLTVT.

This clonotype was seen ten or more times. The CDR3 here is CASGGAPPSGANVLTF. CDR3 DNA: TGTGCCTCGGGGGGGGCGCCCCCCTCTGGGGCCAACGTCCTGACTTTC. V usage is TRBV24-1 and J usage is TRBJ2-6; 8 bases fit TRBD2. V dropped 12 bases and J dropped 0; count of bases not matched to a gene: 9. The CDR3 totals 16 residues. Germline V gives CDR1 KGHDR, CDR2 SFDVKD.

This clonotype came up many times. V gene TRBV6-2 or TRBV6-3 combines with J gene TRBJ2-3, with D maybe TRBD1 (5 bases). CDR1 and CDR2 (germline): MNHEY, SVGEGT. CDR3 length: 14 amino acids. Between the trimmed V and J ends, which lost 0 bases and 6 bases, there was a span of 10 bases. CDR3 DNA: TGTGCCAGCAGTTACTCGAATCCAGGGGATACGCAGTATTTT. Protein sequence: CASSYSNPGDTQYF.

This clonotype was detected ten times or more. The V gene is TRBV28, the J gene TRBJ1-1, with D unclear. Germline V lookup: CDR1 MDHEN, CDR2 SYDVKM. There are 17 residues in the CDR3. Trimming stripped 8 bases from V and 1 base from J, with 23 bases between. The CDR3, as DNA: TGTGCCAGCCACCCCCCGGGGAGGGCAACCGCGAACACTGAAGCTTTCTTT. The encoded protein is CASHPPGRATANTEAFF.

The V gene is TRBV20-1, the J gene TRBJ1-5; no definite D call. Trimming removed 4 bases from V and 5 bases from J, with 12 bases in between. Germline lookup yields CDR1 DFQATT and CDR2 SNEGSKA (reference sequence). The CDR3 has 13 residues. This CDR3 reads CSANGFNDQPQHF. As DNA, the CDR3 is TGCAGTGCTAACGGGTTTAATGATCAGCCCCAGCATTTT.

This clonotype was recorded a few times. The rearrangement uses TRBV5-1 and TRBJ2-5; D is ambiguous. Germline V gene lookup returns CDR1 SGHRS and CDR2 YFSETQ. V gave up 5 bases and J gave up 5 bases, with 13 bases separating them. The CDR3 runs 13 residues. CDR3 bases: TGCGCCAGCAGTTCGGAGTACGACGAGACCCAGTACTTC. Residues: CASSSEYDETQYF.

This clonotype came up many times. The V gene is TRBV7-2, the J gene TRBJ2-3, with a tentative D call TRBD1 (5 bases). The ends were cut back, 1 base at V and 3 bases at J, with 8 bases in the middle. The length of the CDR3 is 14 residues. CDR1 is SGHTA and CDR2 is FQGNSA in the germline V gene. This chain's CDR3 is CASSLEAGTDTQYF. In nucleotides, the CDR3 is TGTGCCAGCAGCTTAGAAGCAGGGACAGATACGCAGTATTTT.

This clonotype has more than one count but fewer than ten. CDR3 sequence: CATKGTSAGIGSPLHF. The CDR3 DNA follows: TGTGCCACCAAAGGGACCTCTGCCGGGATAGGTTCACCCCTCCACTTT. The V gene is TRBV19, the J gene TRBJ1-6; possibly TRBD1 for D (5 bases). Germline CDR1 and CDR2: LNHDA and SQIVND (reference sequence). The CDR3 has 16 residues. V was trimmed by 10 bases and J by 9 bases, leaving 25 bases between them.

The rearrangement uses TRBV6-5 and TRBJ1-6; the D is unclear. Trimming stripped 0 bases from V and 4 bases from J, with 19 bases between. The CDR3 runs to 19 residues. Per the germline V gene, CDR1 is MNHEY and CDR2 is SVGAGI. The CDR3 spells CASSYSRSFVGRYNSPLHF. As DNA, the CDR3 is TGTGCCAGCAGTTACTCTCGGAGTTTTGTGGGCCGTTATAATTCACCCCTCCACTTT.

In its sample, this clonotype was seen many times. The chain uses TRBV7-2 and TRBJ1-1; maybe TRBD1 (5 bases). This CDR3 has 13 residues. Germline CDR1 reads SGHTA; CDR2 reads FQGNSA. Trimming removed 5 bases from V and 8 bases from J, with 15 bases in between. CDR3 DNA: TGTGCCAGCAGCCCCCAAAGGGGTCACGAAGCTTTCTTT. This translates into CASSPQRGHEAFF.

This clonotype was detected a few times. This sequence joins TRBV20-1 and TRBJ1-4; weak D call: TRBD1 (5 bases). Deletions cut 0 bases from V and 8 bases from J, with 16 bases between. Germline loops: CDR1 DFQATT, CDR2 SNEGSKA (reference sequence). The CDR3 runs to 15 residues. CDR3 protein: CSARDSGTAGEKLFF. CDR3 bases: TGCAGTGCTAGAGATTCCGGGACGGCGGGAGAAAAACTGTTTTTT.

The chain employs TRBV4-1 and TRBJ2-7; either TRBD1 or TRBD2 may supply D (5 bases each). The CDR3 extends over 14 amino acids. V shed 4 bases and J shed 6 bases, with 16 bases lying between them. Germline V gene sequence: CDR1 MGHRA, CDR2 YSYEKL. The CDR3 sequence is CASSPRDGRGEQYF. DNA of the CDR3: TGCGCCAGCAGCCCCAGGGACGGAAGGGGCGAGCAGTACTTC.

This clonotype was seen many times. Here the CDR3 reads CASSLGGQNSGNTIYF. The CDR3 DNA reads TGTGCCAGCAGCTTGGGGGGACAGAACTCTGGAAACACCATATATTTT. J is TRBJ1-3 and V is TRBV7-2, with TRBD1 matching 7 bases. The CDR3 covers 16 residues. Germline V gene lookup returns CDR1 SGHTA and CDR2 FQGNSA. After removal of 3 bases from V and 0 bases from J, the junction contained 5 bases not matched to a gene.

The genes are TRBV7-9 and TRBJ2-3; weak D call: TRBD2 (5 bases). The CDR3 covers 12 residues. V lost 10 bases and J 4 bases, leaving 12 bases between the germline ends. From germline, CDR1 is SEHNR and CDR2 FQNEAQ (reference sequence). This chain's CDR3 is CAIGRGADTQYF. For the CDR3, the DNA is TGTGCCATCGGTCGGGGAGCAGATACGCAGTATTTT.

V and J are TRBV11-1 and TRBJ2-5, with 8 bases lining up with TRBD2. V shed 0 bases and J 5 bases; nucleotides not matched to a gene: 8. From germline, CDR1 is SGHAT and CDR2 FQDESV (reference sequence). The CDR3 runs 16 residues. The CDR3 nucleotides are TGTGCCAGCAGCTTAGCGTCAGCGGGGGTTGGGGAGACCCAGTACTTC. This encodes CASSLASAGVGETQYF.

There are many counts of this clonotype. This chain uses TRBV19 with TRBJ1-5; the D is unclear. The CDR3 extends over 15 amino acids. Trimming pared 3 bases from V and 3 bases from J, leaving 12 bases between. CDR1 and CDR2 (germline): LNHDA, SQIVND (reference sequence). The CDR3 protein is CASSISGSHNQPQHF. CDR3 nucleotides: TGTGCCAGTAGTATCAGTGGATCCCACAATCAGCCCCAGCATTTT.

The chain couples TRBV12-3 or TRBV12-4 to TRBJ1-1; 10 bases map to TRBD1. The CDR3 extends over 16 amino acids. The J segment lost 6 bases and the V segment lost 6 bases, leaving 13 bases of the junction unmatched. The CDR3 region is CASRHPGTGDIAEAFF. DNA of the CDR3: TGTGCCAGCAGACATCCGGGGACAGGGGATATAGCTGAAGCTTTCTTT.